This T cell receptor beta chain comes out of a study of control samples from healthy donors and cancer patients. Repertoires were generated with immunoSEQ multiplex PCR, while TCRdb's copy carries only in-frame clones and drops some. Of around 94,000 clones in the sample, over 85% were seen once. The V end was cut by 6 bases, the J end by 0 bases, with 6 bases between. CDR1 is MNHEY, CDR2 SVGAGI, per germline. This CDR3 comprises 13 residues. The sequencing sample was made of blood. The clonotype comes from a woman aged 25 to 39 in good health. The chain employs TRBV6-5 and TRBJ1-3; D gene unclear. The CDR3 sequence: CASSRGSGNTIYF. The CDR3 nucleotides are TGTGCCAGCAGCCGGGGCTCTGGAAACACCATATATTTT.